This T cell receptor (beta chain) was retrieved from a study of blood T cell repertoires in COVID-19. Background on the study: From the United States, Italy and Spain came samples of acute and convalescent COVID-19.

J was trimmed by 7 bases and V by 5 bases; bases with no gene match: 11. In germline, CDR1 is LGHNA, CDR2 YNFKEQ. The CDR3 is 15 amino acids. Living in about two dozen US areas, the participants were between roughly 18 and 89 years of age. The table came from immunoSEQ multiplex PCR; TCRdb's copy has only in-frame clones and leaves some out. The sample records 220,000 or so clones, about 90% being singletons. V is TRBV4-2 and J is TRBJ2-7, with TRBD1 identical over 10 bases. Material for sequencing was PBMCs or T cells enriched from blood (not recorded which). The origin of this receptor is a man aged 25 to 45 who had been exposed to COVID-19. The CDR3 DNA follows: TGTGCCAGCAGCGACGCCGGGACAGGGGTCCGGGAGCAGTACTTC. Its translation is CASSDAGTGVREQYF.